These 12 T cell receptor beta chains share one sample of origin, sequenced in a study of blood T cell repertoires in COVID-19. Sequencing was performed with immunoSEQ multiplex PCR; in TCRdb, only in-frame clones are kept and a portion is missing. The data hold 250,000 to 350,000 clones, with about nine tenths observed a single time. Sequencing used peripheral blood. The receptors derive from a woman aged 25 to 39 who had recovered from COVID-19.

DNA of the CDR3: TGCGCCAGCAGCACCCGACCGACCGGGACCCGGGGGGGTGAGCAGTTCTTC. This translates into CASSTRPTGTRGGEQFF. This chain uses TRBV5-1 with TRBJ2-1, with 8 nucleotides matching TRBD2. This CDR3 is 17 amino acids long. J was trimmed by 9 bases and V by 4 bases; bases with no gene match: 18. The germline CDR1 and CDR2 sequences are SGHRS and YFSETQ.

Comments on this clone: The junction does not match germline at one end; this may be a read error. The V gene is TRBV6-5, the J gene TRBJ1-2, with D tentatively TRBD1 (5 bases). The germline gives CDR1 MNHEY, CDR2 SVGAGI. The CDR3 covers 14 residues. The CDR3: CASSHSGPGYGYTF. The CDR3 region has the DNA TGTGCCAGCAGTCACTCGGGGCCTGGCTATGGCTACACCTTC.

The genes are TRBV5-8 and TRBJ1-5; D may be TRBD1 (5 bases). V was shortened by 5 bases and J by 2 bases, with 11 bases between the two germline ends. The germline V gene has CDR1 SGHTS and CDR2 YDEGEE. The CDR3 length is 14 residues. In DNA, the CDR3 is TGTGCCAGCAGTAAGTGGGGGGGCAATCAGCCCCAGCATTTT. Translated, it gives CASSKWGGNQPQHF.

The chain combines TRBV6-2 or TRBV6-3 with TRBJ1-1; D possibly corresponds to TRBD1 (6 bases). V lost 7 bases and J 5 bases, leaving 17 bases between the germline ends. Germline values: CDR1 MNHEY, CDR2 SVGEGT. The length of the CDR3 is 14 residues. CDR3 coding DNA: TGTGCCAGCACCCCGGGGGGGGCGAATACTGAAGCTTTCTTT. Translating gives CASTPGGANTEAFF.

The chain couples TRBV14 to TRBJ2-2; tentative D call: TRBD2 (5 bases). The CDR3 has 14 amino acids. V was clipped by 4 bases and J by 8 bases, with 14 bases between them. The germline V gene has CDR1 SGHDN and CDR2 FVKESK. CDR3: CASSPFTPGGELFF. The CDR3 coding sequence is TGTGCCAGCAGCCCCTTTACCCCGGGGGGGGAGCTGTTTTTT.

The chain carries TRBV19 and TRBJ1-1, with TRBD1 identical over 8 bases. Losses at the gene ends were 4 bases for V and 7 bases for J; bases not matched to a gene: 5. The CDR3 has 13 residues. Germline CDR1 LNHDA, CDR2 SQIVND (reference sequence). The CDR3 region has the DNA TGTGCCAGTAGTAACCAGGGGGCTGGTGAAGCTTTCTTT. This codes for CASSNQGAGEAFF.

V is TRBV7-3 and J is TRBJ1-5, with a possible D match to TRBD1 (6 bases). This CDR3 is built from 14 residues. Trimming shortened V by 0 bases and J by 7 bases, and 10 bases separated the two germline ends. Germline V gene data show CDR1 as SGHTA and CDR2 as FQGTGA. The chain's CDR3 is CASSLTGGAQPQHF. The CDR3 DNA reads TGTGCCAGCAGCTTAACAGGGGGGGCCCAGCCCCAGCATTTT.

The chain uses TRBV29-1 and TRBJ2-6; D remains ambiguous. Germline-derived CDR1 and CDR2 are SQVTM and ANQGSEA. The germline V and J ends were trimmed by 5 bases and 2 bases, with 4 bases remaining between them. This CDR3 region has 12 residues. DNA of the CDR3: TGCAGCGTTAGCGCTGGGGCCAACGTCCTGACTTTC. Amino acids: CSVSAGANVLTF.

This chain links TRBV4-3 with TRBJ2-5; 8 bases align to TRBD1. Germline CDR1 and CDR2: LGHNA and YSLEER. The length of the CDR3 is 15 residues. After removal of 1 base from V and 5 bases from J, the junction contained 6 bases not matched to a gene. CDR3 sequence reads: CASSQGVRGRETQYF. DNA for the CDR3: TGCGCCAGCAGCCAAGGGGTCAGGGGGCGGGAGACCCAGTACTTC.

This chain joins TRBV10-3 and TRBJ2-1; TRBD2 matches at 10 bases. Germline CDR1 reads ENHRY; CDR2 reads SYGVKD. This CDR3 has 15 amino acids. V lost 2 bases to trimming and J lost 10 bases; unmatched junction nucleotides: 8. The CDR3 nucleotides read TGTGCCATCAGTGAGCCAGCGGGGGGGCTGGGGGAGCAGTTCTTC. Translated: CAISEPAGGLGEQFF.

The rearrangement uses TRBV7-8 and TRBJ1-5; 10 nucleotides agree with TRBD1. Germline V gene data show CDR1 as SGHVS and CDR2 as FQNEAQ. There are 16 residues in the CDR3. Trimming took 5 bases from V and 3 from J; bases not matched to a gene: 7. CDR3 nucleotides: TGTGCCAGCAGCCCCGGGACAGGGGCGAACAATCAGCCCCAGCATTTT. Translating it yields CASSPGTGANNQPQHF. The full variable domain, rest sourced from reference TRBV7-8 and TRBJ1-5, is GAGVSQSPRYKVAKRGQDVALRCDPISGHVSLFWYQQALGQGPEFLTYFQNEAQLDKSGLPSDRFFAERPEGSVSTLKIQRTQQEDSAVYLCASSPGTGANNQPQHFGDGTRLSIL.

A few counts support this clone. This CDR3 is also generated by other DNA sequences in the sample. The chain carries TRBV3-1 (or the pseudogene TRBV3-2) and TRBJ1-5; D is possibly TRBD1 (6 bases). Trimming removed 4 bases from V and 4 bases from J, with 11 bases in between. The CDR3 length is 14 residues. Germline values: CDR1 LGHDT, CDR2 YNNKEL (reference sequence). This CDR3 is CASSLRTVNQPQHF. CDR3 nucleotide sequence: TGTGCCAGCAGCCTACGGACAGTTAATCAGCCCCAGCATTTT.